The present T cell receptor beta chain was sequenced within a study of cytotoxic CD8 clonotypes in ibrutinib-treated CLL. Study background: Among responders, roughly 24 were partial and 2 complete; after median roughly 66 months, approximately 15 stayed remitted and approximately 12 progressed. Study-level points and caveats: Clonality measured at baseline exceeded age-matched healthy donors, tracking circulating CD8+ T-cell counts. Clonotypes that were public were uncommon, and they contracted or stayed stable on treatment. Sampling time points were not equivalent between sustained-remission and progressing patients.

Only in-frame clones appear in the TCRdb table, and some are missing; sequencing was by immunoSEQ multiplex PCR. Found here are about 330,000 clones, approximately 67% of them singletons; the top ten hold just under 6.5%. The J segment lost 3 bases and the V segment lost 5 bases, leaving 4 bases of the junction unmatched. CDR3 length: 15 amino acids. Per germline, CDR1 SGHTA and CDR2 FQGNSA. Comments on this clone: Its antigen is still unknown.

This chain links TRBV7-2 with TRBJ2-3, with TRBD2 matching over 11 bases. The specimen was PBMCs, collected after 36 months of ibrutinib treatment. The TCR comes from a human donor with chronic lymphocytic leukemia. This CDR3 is CASSRLAGLTDTQYF. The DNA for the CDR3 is TGTGCCAGCAGCCGACTAGCGGGATTGACAGATACGCAGTATTTT.